The TCR beta chain under discussion was sequenced for a study of CD8+ T cells in alopecia areata. Sequencing relied on a cDNA template that was reverse transcribed from extracted RNA. Some clones are missing from TCRdb's copy, which holds only in-frame ones; the method was immunoSEQ multiplex PCR. This sample yields 150,000 or so clones, of which approximately 50% are seen a single time; approximately 6.6% belongs to the top ten. This receptor was taken from a human donor with alopecia areata. The sequencing sample was made of CD4+ T cells sorted from blood.

The CDR3 region is CASRDRRYNEQFF. The DNA for the CDR3 is TGTGCCAGCCGGGACAGGCGATACAATGAGCAGTTCTTC. The chain has TRBV19 and TRBJ2-1; TRBD1 matches 8 bases. This CDR3 has 13 residues. Germline CDR1 LNHDA, CDR2 SQIVND (reference sequence). V was clipped by 9 bases and J by 4 bases; unmatched bases: 5. Supplemented by reference TRBV19 and TRBJ2-1, the full variable domain reads DGGITQSPKYLFRKEGQNVTLSCEQNLNHDAMYWYRQDPGQGLRLIYYSQIVNDFQKGDIAEGYSVSREKKESFPLTVTSAQKNPTAFYLCASRDRRYNEQFFGPGTRLTVL.